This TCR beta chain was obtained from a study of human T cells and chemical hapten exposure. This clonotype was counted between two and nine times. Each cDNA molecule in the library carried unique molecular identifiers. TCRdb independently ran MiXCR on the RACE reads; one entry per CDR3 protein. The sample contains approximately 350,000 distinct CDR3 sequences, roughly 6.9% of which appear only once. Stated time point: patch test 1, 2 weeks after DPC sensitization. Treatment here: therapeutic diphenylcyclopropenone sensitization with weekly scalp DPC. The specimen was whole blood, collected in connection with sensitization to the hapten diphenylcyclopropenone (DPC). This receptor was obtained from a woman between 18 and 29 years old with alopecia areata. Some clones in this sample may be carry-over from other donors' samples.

The chain's CDR3 is CAISEDAFGTGFNEQFF. The CDR3 DNA reads TGTGCCATCAGTGAGGATGCTTTTGGAACGGGGTTTAATGAGCAGTTCTTC. V usage is TRBV10-3 and J usage is TRBJ2-1, with D maybe TRBD2 (5 bases). CDR3 length equals 17 residues. The V end lost 2 bases, the J end lost 7 bases, and 21 bases lay between the germline ends. Germline V gene data show CDR1 as ENHRY and CDR2 as SYGVKD.